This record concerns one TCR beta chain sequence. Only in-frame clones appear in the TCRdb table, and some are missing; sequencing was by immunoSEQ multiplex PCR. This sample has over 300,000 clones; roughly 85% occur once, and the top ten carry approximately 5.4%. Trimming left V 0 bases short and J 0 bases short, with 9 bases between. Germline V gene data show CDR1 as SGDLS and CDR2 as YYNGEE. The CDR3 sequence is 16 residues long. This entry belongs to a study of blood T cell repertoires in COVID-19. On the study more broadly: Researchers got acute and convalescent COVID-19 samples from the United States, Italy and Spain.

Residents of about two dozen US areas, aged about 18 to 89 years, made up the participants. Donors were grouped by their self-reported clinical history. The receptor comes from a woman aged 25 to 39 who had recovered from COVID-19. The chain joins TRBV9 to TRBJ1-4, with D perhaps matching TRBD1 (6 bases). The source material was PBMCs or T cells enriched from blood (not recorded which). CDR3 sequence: CASSVGAGATNEKLFF. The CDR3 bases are TGTGCCAGCAGCGTAGGGGCAGGGGCAACTAATGAAAAACTGTTTTTT.